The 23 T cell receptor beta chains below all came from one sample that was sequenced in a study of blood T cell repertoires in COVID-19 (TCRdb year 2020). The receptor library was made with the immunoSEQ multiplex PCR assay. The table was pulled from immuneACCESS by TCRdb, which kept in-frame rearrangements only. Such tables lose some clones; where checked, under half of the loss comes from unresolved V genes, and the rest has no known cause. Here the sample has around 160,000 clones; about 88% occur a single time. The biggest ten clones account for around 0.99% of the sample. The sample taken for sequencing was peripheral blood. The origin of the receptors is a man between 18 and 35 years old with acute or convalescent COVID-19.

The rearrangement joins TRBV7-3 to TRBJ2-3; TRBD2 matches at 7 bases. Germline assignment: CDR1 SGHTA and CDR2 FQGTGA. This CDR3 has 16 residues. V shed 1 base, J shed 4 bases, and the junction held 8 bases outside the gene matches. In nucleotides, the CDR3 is TGTGCCAGCAGCTTAATAGCGGGCCCGGCGGCAGATACGCAGTATTTT. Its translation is CASSLIAGPAADTQYF.

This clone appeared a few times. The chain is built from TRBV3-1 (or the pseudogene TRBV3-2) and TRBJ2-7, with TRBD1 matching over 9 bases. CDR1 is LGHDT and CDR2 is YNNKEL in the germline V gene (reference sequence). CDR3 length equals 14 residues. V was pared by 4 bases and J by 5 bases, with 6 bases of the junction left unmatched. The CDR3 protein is CASSRRDRVDEQYV. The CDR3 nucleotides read TGTGCCAGCAGCCGGCGGGACAGGGTCGACGAGCAGTACGTC.

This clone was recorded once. CDR3 bases: TGTGCTTCAGGACAGGCTAATAACTATGGCTACACCTTC. Its protein is CASGQANNYGYTF. The V gene is TRBV30, the J gene TRBJ1-2; the match to TRBD1 covers 7 bases. Germline CDR1 reads GTSNPN; CDR2 reads SVGIG (reference sequence). This CDR3 spans 13 amino acids.

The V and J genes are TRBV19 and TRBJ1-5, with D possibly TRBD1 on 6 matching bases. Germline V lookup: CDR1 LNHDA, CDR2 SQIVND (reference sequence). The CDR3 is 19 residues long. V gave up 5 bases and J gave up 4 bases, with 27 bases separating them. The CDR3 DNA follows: TGTGCCAGTAGTGACTTACGCCTACAGGGAAATAAGTATAATCAGCCCCAGCATTTT. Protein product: CASSDLRLQGNKYNQPQHF.

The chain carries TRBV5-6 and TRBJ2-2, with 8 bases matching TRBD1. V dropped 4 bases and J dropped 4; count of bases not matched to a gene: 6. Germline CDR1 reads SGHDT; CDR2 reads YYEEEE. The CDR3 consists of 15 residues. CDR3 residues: CASSPDRVVTGELFF. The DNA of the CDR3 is TGTGCCAGCAGCCCGGACAGGGTGGTCACCGGGGAGCTGTTTTTT.

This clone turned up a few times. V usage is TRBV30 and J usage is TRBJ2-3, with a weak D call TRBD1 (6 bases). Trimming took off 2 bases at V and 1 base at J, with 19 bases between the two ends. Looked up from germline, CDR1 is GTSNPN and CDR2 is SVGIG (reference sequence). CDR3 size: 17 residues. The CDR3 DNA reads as TGTGCCTGGAGTATATTTAGGGGGAACAGGGGCACAGATACGCAGTATTTT. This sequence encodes CAWSIFRGNRGTDTQYF.

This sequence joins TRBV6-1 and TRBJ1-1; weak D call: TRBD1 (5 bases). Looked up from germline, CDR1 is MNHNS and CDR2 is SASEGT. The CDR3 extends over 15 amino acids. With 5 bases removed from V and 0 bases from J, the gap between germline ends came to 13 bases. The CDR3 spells CASSSLTGMNTEAFF. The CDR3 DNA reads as TGTGCCAGCAGTTCTCTTACAGGCATGAACACTGAAGCTTTCTTT.

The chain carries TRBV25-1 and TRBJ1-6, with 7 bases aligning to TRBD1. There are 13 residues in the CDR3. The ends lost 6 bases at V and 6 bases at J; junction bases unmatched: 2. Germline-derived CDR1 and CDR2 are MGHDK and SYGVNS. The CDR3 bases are TGTGCCAGCAGGCAGGGGGTTAATTCACCCCTCCACTTT. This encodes CASRQGVNSPLHF.

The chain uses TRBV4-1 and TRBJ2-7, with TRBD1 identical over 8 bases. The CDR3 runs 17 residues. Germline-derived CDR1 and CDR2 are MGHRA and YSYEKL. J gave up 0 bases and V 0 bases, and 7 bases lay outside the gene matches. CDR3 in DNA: TGCGCCAGCAGCCAAGATACATGGACAGGGCGCTCCTACGAGCAGTACTTC. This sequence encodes CASSQDTWTGRSYEQYF.

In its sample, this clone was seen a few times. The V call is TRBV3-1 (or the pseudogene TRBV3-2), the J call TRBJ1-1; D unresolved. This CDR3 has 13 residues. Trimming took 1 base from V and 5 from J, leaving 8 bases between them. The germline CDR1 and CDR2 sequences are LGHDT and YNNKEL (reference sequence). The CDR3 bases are TGTGCCAGCAGCCAAGCCCGAGGAACTGAAGCTTTCTTT. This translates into CASSQARGTEAFF.

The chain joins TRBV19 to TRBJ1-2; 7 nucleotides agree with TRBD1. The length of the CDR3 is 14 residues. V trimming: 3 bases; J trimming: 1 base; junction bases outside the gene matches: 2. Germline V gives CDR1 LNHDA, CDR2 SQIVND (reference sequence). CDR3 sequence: CASSMQGVNYGYTF. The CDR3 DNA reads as TGTGCCAGTAGTATGCAGGGGGTTAACTATGGCTACACCTTC.

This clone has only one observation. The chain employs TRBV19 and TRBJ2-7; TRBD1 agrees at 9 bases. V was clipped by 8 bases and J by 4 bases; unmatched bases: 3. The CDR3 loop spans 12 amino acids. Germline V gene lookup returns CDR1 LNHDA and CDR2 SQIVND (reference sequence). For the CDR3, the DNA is TGTGCCAGTGGACAGGGGCTGTACGAGCAGTACGTC. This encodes CASGQGLYEQYV.

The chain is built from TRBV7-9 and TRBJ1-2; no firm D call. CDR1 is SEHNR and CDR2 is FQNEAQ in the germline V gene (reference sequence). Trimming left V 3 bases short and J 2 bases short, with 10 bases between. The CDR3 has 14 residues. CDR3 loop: CASSFTGLNYGYTF. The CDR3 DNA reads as TGTGCCAGCAGCTTTACGGGTTTGAACTATGGCTACACCTTC. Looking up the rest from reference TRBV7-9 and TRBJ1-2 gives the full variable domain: DTGVSQNPRHKITKRGQNVTFRCDPISEHNRLYWYRQTLGQGPEFLTYFQNEAQLEKSRLLSDRFSAERPKGSFSTLEIQRTEQGDSAMYLCASSFTGLNYGYTFGSGTRLTVV.

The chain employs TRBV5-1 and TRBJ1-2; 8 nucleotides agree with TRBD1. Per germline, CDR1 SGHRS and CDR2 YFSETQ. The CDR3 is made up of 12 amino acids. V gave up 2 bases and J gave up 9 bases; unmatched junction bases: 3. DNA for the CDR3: TGCGCCAGCAGCTTCGACAGGGGCAGCTACACCTTC. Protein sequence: CASSFDRGSYTF.

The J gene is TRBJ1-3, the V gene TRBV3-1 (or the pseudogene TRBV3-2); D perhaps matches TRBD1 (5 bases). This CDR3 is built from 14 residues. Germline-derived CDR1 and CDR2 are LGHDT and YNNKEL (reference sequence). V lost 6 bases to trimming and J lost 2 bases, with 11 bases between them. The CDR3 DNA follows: TGTGCCAGCAGTCCAGGGTCCCCTGGAAACACCATATATTTT. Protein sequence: CASSPGSPGNTIYF.

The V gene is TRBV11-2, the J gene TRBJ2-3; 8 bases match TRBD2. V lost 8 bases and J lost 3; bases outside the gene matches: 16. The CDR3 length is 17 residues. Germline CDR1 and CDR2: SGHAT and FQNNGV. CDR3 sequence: CASAPGLGVSVTDTQYF. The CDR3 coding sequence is TGTGCCAGCGCCCCGGGACTAGGAGTCTCTGTGACAGATACGCAGTATTTT.

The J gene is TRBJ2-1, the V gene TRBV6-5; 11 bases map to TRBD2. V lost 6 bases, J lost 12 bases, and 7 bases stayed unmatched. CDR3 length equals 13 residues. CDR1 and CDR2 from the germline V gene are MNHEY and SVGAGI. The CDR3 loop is CASSRRTSGGQFF. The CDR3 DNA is TGTGCCAGCAGCCGACGAACTAGCGGGGGGCAGTTCTTC.

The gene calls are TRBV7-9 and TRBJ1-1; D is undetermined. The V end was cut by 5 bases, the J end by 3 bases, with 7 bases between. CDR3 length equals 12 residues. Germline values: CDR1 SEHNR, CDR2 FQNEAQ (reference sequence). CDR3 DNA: TGTGCCAGCAGCCAGAGCGACACTGAAGCTTTCTTT. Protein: CASSQSDTEAFF.

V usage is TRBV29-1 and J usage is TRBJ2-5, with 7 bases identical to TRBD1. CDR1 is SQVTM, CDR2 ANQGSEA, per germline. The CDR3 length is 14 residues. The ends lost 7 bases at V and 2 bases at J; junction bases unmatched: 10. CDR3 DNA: TGCAGCGCCCAAGGGGGCGTGGGACAAGAGACCCAGTACTTC. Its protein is CSAQGGVGQETQYF.

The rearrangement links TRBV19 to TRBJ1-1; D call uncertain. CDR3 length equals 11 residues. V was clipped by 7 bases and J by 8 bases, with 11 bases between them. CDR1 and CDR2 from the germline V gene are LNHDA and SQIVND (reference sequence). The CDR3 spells CASTAGREAFF. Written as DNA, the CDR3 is TGTGCCAGTACTGCTGGGCGAGAAGCTTTCTTT.

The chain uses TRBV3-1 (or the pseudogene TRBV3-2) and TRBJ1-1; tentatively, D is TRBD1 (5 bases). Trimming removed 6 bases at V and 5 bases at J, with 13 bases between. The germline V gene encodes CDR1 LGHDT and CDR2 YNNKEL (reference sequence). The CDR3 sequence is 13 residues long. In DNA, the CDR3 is TGTGCCAGCAGACGATATAAGGGGACTGAAGCTTTCTTT. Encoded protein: CASRRYKGTEAFF.

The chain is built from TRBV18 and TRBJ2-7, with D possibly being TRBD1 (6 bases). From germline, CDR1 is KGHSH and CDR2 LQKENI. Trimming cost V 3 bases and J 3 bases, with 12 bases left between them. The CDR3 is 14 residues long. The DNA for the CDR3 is TGTGCCAGCTCACCCACAGGGTTTGGCTACGAGCAGTACTTC. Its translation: CASSPTGFGYEQYF. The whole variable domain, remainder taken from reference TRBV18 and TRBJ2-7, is NAGVMQNPRHLVRRRGQEARLRCSPMKGHSHVYWYRQLPEEGLKFMVYLQKENIIDESGMPKERFSAEFPKEGPSILRIQQVVRGDSAAYFCASSPTGFGYEQYFGPGTRLTVT.

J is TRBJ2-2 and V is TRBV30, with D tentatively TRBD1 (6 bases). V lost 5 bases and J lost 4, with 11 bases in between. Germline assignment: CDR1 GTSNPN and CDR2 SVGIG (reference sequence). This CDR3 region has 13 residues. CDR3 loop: CAWGQPGTGELFF. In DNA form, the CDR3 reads TGTGCCTGGGGACAGCCGGGCACCGGGGAGCTGTTTTTT.